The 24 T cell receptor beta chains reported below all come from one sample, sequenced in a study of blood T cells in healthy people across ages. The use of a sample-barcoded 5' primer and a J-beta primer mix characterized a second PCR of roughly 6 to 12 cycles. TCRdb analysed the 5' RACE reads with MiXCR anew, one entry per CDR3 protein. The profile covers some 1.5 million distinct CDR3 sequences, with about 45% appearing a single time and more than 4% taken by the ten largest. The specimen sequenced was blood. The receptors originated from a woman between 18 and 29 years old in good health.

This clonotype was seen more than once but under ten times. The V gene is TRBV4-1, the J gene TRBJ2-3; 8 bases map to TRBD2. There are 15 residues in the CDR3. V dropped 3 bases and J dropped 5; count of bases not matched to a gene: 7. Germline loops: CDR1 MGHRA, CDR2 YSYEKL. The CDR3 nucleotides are TGCGCCAGCAGCCACTTTGGTAGCGGGATAGATACGCAGTATTTT. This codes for CASSHFGSGIDTQYF.

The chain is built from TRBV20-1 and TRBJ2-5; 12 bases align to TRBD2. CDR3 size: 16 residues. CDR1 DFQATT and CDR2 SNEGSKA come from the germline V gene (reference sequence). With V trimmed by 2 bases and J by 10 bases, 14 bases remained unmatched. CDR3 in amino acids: CSARRTSGTEYIRQYF. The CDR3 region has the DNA TGCAGTGCTAGACGGACTAGCGGGACCGAATACATCCGCCAGTACTTC.

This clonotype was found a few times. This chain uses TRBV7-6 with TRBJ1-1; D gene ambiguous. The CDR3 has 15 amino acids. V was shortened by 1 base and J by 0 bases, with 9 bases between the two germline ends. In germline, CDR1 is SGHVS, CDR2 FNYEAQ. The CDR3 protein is CASSLGELMNTEAFF. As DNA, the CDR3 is TGTGCCAGCAGCTTAGGTGAGCTTATGAACACTGAAGCTTTCTTT.

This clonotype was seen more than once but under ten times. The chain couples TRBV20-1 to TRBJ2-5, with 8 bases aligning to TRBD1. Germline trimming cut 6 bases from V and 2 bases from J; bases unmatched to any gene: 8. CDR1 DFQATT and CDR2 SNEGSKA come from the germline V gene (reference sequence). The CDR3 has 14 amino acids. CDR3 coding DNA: TGCAGTGCCCTACCGGGACAGGCTCAAGAGACCCAGTACTTC. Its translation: CSALPGQAQETQYF.

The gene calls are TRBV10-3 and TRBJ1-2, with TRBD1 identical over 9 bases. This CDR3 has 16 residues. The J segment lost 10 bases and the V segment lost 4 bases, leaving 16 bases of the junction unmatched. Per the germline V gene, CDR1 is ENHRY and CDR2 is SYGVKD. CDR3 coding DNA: TGTGCCATCAGTGCGCCGCCGGGACAGGGTGCTTGTGACTACACCTTC. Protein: CAISAPPGQGACDYTF.

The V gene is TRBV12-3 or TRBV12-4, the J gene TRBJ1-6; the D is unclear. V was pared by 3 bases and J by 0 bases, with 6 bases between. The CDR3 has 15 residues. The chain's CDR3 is CASSFTSSYNSPLHF. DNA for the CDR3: TGTGCCAGCAGTTTTACCAGCTCCTATAATTCACCCCTCCACTTT.

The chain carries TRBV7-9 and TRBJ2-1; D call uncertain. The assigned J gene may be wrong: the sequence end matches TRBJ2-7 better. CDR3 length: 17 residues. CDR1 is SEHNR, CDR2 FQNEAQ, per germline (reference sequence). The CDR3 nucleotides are TGTGCCAGCAGCTTAAGGTTTCGGGTAGCCGAATACAATGAGCAGTACTTC. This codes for CASSLRFRVAEYNEQYF.

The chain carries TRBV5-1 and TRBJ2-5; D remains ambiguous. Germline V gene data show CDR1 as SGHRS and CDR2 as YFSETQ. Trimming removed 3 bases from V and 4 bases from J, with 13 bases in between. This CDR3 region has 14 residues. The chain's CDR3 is CASSSDLQRETQYF. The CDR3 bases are TGCGCCAGCAGCTCCGACCTACAGCGAGAGACCCAGTACTTC.

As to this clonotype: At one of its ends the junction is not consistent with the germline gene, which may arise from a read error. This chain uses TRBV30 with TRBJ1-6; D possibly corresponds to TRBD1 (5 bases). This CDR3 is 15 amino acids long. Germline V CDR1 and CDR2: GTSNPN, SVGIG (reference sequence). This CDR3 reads CAWRPEITGRSPPHF. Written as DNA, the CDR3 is TGTGCCTGGAGGCCAGAGATAACAGGACGTTCACCCCCCCACTTT.

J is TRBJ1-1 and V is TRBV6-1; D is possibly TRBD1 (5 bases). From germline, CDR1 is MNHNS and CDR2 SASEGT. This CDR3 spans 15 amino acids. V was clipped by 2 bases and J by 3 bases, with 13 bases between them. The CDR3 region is CASSELPGLDTEAFF. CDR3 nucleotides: TGTGCCAGCAGTGAACTCCCAGGGTTGGACACTGAAGCTTTCTTT.

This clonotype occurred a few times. The CDR3 spells CASSQDNRVNTEAFF. CDR3 in DNA: TGCGCCAGCAGCCAAGATAACAGAGTGAACACTGAAGCTTTCTTT. The genes are TRBV4-1 and TRBJ1-1; D unresolved. The CDR3 sequence is 15 residues long. Trimming left V 0 bases short and J 0 bases short, with 8 bases between. Germline assignment: CDR1 MGHRA and CDR2 YSYEKL.

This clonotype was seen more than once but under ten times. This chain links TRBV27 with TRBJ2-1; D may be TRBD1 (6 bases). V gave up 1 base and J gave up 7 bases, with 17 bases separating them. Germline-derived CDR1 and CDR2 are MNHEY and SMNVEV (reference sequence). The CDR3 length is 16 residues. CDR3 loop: CASSLFGSGEKNEQFF. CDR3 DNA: TGTGCCAGCAGTTTATTCGGTTCAGGGGAGAAGAATGAGCAGTTCTTC.

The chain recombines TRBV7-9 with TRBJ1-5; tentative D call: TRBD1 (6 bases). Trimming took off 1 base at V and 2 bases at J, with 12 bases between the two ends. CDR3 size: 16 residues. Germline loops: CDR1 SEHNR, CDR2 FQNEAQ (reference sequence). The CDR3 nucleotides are TGTGCCAGCAGCTTAGGGGGGGGCAGGGGCAATCAGCCCCAGCATTTT. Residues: CASSLGGGRGNQPQHF. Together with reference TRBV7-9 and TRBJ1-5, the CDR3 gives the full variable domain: DTGVSQNPRHKITKRGQNVTFRCDPISEHNRLYWYRQTLGQGPEFLTYFQNEAQLEKSRLLSDRFSAERPKGSFSTLEIQRTEQGDSAMYLCASSLGGGRGNQPQHFGDGTRLSIL.

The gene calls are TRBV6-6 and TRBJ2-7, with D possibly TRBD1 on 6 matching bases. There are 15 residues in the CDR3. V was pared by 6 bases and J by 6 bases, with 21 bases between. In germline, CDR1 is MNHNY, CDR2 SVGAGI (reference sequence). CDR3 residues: CASSDGGFELREQYF. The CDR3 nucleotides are TGTGCCAGCAGCGATGGGGGCTTCGAACTCCGCGAGCAGTACTTC.

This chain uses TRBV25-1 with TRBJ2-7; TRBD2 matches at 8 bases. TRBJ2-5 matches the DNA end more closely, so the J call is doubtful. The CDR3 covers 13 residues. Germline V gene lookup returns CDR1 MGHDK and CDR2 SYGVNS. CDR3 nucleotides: TGTGCCAGCAGTCCGGGGGGGGCCCAGACCCAGTACTTC. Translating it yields CASSPGGAQTQYF.

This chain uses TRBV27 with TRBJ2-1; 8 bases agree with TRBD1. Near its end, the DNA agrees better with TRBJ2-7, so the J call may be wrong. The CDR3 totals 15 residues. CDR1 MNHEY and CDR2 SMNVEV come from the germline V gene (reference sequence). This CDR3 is CASSFWAGGYNEQYF. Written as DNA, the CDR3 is TGTGCCAGCAGTTTTTGGGCAGGGGGCTACAATGAGCAGTACTTC.

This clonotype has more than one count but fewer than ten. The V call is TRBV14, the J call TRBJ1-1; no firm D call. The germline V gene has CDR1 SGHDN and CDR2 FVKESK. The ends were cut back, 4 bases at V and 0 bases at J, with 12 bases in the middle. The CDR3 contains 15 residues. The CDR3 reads CASSLTMTVNTEAFF. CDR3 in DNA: TGTGCCAGCAGCCTAACGATGACTGTGAACACTGAAGCTTTCTTT. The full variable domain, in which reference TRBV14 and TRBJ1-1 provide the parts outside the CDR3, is EAGVTQFPSHSVIEKGQTVTLRCDPISGHDNLYWYRRVMGKEIKFLLHFVKESKQDESGMPNNRFLAERTGGTYSTLKVQPAELEDSGVYFCASSLTMTVNTEAFFGQGTRLTVV.

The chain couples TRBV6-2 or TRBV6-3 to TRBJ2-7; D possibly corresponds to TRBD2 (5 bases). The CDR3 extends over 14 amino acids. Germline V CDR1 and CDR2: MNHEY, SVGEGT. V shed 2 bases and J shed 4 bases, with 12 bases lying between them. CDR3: CASSYGSIAYEQYF. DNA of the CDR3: TGTGCCAGCAGTTACGGGAGTATCGCTTACGAGCAGTACTTC.

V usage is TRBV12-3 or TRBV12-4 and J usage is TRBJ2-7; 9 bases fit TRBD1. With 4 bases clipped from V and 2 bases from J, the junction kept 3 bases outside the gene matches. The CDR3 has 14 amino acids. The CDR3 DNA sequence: TGTGCCAGCAGTTGGGACAGGGACACCTACGAGCAGTACTTC. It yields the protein CASSWDRDTYEQYF.

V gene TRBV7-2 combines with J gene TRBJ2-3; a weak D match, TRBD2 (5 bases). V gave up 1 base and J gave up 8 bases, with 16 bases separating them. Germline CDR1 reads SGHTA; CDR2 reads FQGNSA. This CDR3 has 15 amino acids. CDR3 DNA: TGTGCCAGCAGCTTAGGGCTAGCACGGTCGGTTACGCAGTATTTT. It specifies CASSLGLARSVTQYF.

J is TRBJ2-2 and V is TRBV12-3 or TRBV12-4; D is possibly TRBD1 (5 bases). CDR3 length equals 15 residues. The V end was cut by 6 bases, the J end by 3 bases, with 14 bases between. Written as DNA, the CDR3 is TGTGCCAGCAGGGCTCTGGGGCGAGACACCGGGGAGCTGTTTTTT. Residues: CASRALGRDTGELFF.

For the CDR3, the DNA is TGCAGCGTTGAAACAGGACAGACCTACAATGAGCAGTTCTTC. This translates into CSVETGQTYNEQFF. This chain uses TRBV29-1 with TRBJ2-1, with D possibly matching TRBD1 (6 bases). The germline gives CDR1 SQVTM, CDR2 ANQGSEA. Trimming left V 2 bases short and J 2 bases short, with 10 bases between. The CDR3 runs to 14 residues.

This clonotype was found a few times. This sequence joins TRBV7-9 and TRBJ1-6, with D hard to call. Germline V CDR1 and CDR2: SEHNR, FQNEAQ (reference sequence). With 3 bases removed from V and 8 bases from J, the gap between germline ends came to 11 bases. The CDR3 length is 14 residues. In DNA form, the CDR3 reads TGTGCCAGCAGCTTGTTGACGGGAGATTCACCCCTCCACTTT. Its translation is CASSLLTGDSPLHF. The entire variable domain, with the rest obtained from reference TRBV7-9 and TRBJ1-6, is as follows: DTGVSQNPRHKITKRGQNVTFRCDPISEHNRLYWYRQTLGQGPEFLTYFQNEAQLEKSRLLSDRFSAERPKGSFSTLEIQRTEQGDSAMYLCASSLLTGDSPLHFGNGTRLTVT.

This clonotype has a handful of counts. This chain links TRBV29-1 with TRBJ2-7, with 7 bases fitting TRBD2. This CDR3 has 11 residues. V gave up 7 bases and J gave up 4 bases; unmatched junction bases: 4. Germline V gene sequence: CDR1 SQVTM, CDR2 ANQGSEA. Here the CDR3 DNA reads TGCAGCGCTTGGGGGGGGTACGAGCAGTACTTC. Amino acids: CSAWGGYEQYF.